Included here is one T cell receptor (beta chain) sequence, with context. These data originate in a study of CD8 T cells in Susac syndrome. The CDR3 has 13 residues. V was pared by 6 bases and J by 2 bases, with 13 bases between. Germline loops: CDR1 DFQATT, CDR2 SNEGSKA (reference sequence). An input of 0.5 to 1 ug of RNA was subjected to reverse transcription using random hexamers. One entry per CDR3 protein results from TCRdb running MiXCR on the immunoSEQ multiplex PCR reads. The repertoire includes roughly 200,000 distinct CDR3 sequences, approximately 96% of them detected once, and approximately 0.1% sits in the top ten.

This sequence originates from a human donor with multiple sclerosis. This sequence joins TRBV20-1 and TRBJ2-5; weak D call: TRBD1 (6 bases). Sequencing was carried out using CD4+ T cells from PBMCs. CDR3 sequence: CSAVRDTQETQYF. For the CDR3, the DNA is TGCAGTGCAGTCCGGGACACTCAAGAGACCCAGTACTTC.